This T cell receptor beta chain was recorded in a study of T cell repertoires in aging, cancer and after chemotherapy (dated by TCRdb to the late 2010s). About the full investigation: The donors fell into six age groups ranging from 30 or younger to 70 or older, and each group had at least three individuals. In total, the full dataset held 7.5 million to 9.5 million TCR reads. Control TCR repertoires from healthy donors were recorded over several months to years, and clear clonal overlap was observed across re-sampling. Alongside some 96 healthy donors serving as a reference group, the cohort included some 220 cancer patients, of whom roughly 92 had hematological cancers and 110 to 140 had solid cancers. To look at immunoaging and at how T cells reconstitute after chemotherapy, the study profiled TCR beta repertoires in peripheral blood from both healthy donors and cancer patients.

This clonotype is medium-sized (0.01 to 0.1%). This receptor's antigen is unknown. No clone much larger than this one lies a single base away; base qualities are absent. Instead of sorted cells or RNA, genomic DNA extracted from peripheral blood served as the source for amplifying TCR beta rearrangements. On the study overall, not on this receptor specifically: In healthy donors, the decline in TCR diversity with age was mainly explained by loss of richness, whereas in cancer patients loss of evenness was also found to contribute. Compared with age-matched healthy donors, untreated patients with hematological or solid cancers had significantly lower TCR diversity and higher clonality in blood. An increase in median generation probability over the chemotherapy interval was observed in both cancer cohorts, suggesting that the repertoire was reconstituted through rebound thymic output. It was noted by the authors that conclusions about immunological memory after chemotherapy cannot be drawn from the repertoire data.

Rearranged TRB sequences spanning V, D and J segments were amplified by multiplex touch-down PCR using a mixed TRB-A/B primer pool. Two consecutive PCR reactions with Phusion HS II polymerase added Illumina adapters and sample indices to the amplicons. After gel purification with the NucleoSpin Gel and PCR Clean-up kit, the amplicons were checked using Qubit and an Agilent 2100 Bioanalyzer. Libraries were sequenced on an Illumina MiSeq using 600-cycle, single-indexed, paired-end runs. As for how the authors treated the data: MiXCR versions 2.12 and 3.0.5 were used to process TRB sequences. Each unique CDR3 nucleotide sequence counted as one clone, and only productive sequences with at least two reads were retained. The repertoire metrics were Shannon diversity, evenness, clonality (calculated as one minus evenness), and diversity profiles parameterized by alpha from 0 to 5. The IGoR algorithm was used to calculate generation probabilities of clones in the paired pre- and post-chemotherapy samples. TCRdb reworked the public reads: Q25 trimming with fastp, MiXCR clone assembly, productive beta chains retained. Under each unique CDR3 protein, matching rows form one entry showing the most common genes and DNA. These V and J calls derive from TCRdb rather than the authors' analysis. The sample data list about 18,000 distinct CDR3 sequences, and 45% to 50% of these were observed just once. The ten largest clones take up 8% to 11% of the sample.

The TCR originated in a human donor in good health. The sequenced sample was blood.

The nucleotide sequence is TGCAGCGTTGAGGCTTTCGACAGGGAGAGCACCGGGGAGCTGTTTTTT. Translated, it reads CSVEAFDRESTGELFF. The chain uses TRBV29-1 and TRBJ2-2; TRBD1 matches 7 bases in the middle. Including cysteine and phenylalanine, the CDR3 has 16 amino acids. The only DNA kept is the CDR3, 48 bases in frame from the first base. Reading the germline V gene gives CDR1 SQVTM and CDR2 ANQGSEA. The junction shows trimming of 3 bases on V and 4 bases on J, and the gene matches do not reach 11 bases of it.